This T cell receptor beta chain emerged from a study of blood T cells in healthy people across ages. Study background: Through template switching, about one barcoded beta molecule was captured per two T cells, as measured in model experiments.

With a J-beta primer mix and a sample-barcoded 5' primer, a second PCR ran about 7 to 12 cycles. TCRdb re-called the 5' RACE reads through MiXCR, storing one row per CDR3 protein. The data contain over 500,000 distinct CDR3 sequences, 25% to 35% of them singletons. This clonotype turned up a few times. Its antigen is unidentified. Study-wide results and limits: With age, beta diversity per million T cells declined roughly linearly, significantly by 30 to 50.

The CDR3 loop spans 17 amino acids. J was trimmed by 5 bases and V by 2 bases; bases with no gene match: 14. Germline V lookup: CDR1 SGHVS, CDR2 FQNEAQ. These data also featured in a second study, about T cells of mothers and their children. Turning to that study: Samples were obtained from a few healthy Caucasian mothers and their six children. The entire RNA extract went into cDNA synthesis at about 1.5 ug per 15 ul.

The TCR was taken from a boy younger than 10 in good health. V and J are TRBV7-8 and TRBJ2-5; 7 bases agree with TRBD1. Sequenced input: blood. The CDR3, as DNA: TGTGCCAGCAGCTTATTTTTCTCTACAGGGGTCGAGGAGACCCAGTACTTC. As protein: CASSLFFSTGVEETQYF. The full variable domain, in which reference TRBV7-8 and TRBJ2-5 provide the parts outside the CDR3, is GAGVSQSPRYKVAKRGQDVALRCDPISGHVSLFWYQQALGQGPEFLTYFQNEAQLDKSGLPSDRFFAERPEGSVSTLKIQRTQQEDSAVYLCASSLFFSTGVEETQYFGPGTRLLVL.